This T cell receptor (beta chain) was sequenced for a study of CD8 T cells in Susac syndrome. Across the whole study: Among the sequenced Susac syndrome patients, over five had active disease while eight or nine were in remission.

Random hexamers were used to reverse transcribe the RNA input (about 0.5 to 1 ug). An immunoSEQ multiplex PCR amplified TCR beta CDR3 over 54 Vbeta and 13 Jbeta. TCRdb re-derived calls from the immunoSEQ multiplex PCR reads in MiXCR, one entry per CDR3 protein. The table shows some 190,000 distinct CDR3 sequences, with about 94% occurring only once. The study sequenced TCR beta in blood CD8+ and CD4+ T cells. This receptor was taken from a human donor with Susac syndrome. Sequenced material: CD4+ T cells from PBMCs.

The CDR3 nucleotides read TGTGCCAGCAGTTTTCGGGCGATGGTCAAGAGCACAGATACGCAGTATTTT. Its protein is CASSFRAMVKSTDTQYF. The rearrangement links TRBV12-3 or TRBV12-4 to TRBJ2-3; D not resolved. This CDR3 is 17 amino acids long. Trimming took 3 bases from V and 0 from J, leaving 16 bases between them.